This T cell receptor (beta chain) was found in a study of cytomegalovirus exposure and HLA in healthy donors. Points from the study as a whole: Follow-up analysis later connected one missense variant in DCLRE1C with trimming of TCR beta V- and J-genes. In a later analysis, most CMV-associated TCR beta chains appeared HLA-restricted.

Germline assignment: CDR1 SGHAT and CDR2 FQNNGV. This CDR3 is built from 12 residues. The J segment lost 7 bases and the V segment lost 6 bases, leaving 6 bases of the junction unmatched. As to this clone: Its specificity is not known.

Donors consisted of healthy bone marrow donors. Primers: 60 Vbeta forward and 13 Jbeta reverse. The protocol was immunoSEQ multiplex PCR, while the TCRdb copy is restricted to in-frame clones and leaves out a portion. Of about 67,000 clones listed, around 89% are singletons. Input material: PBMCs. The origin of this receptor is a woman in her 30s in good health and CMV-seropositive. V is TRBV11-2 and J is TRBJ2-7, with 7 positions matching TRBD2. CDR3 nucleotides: TGTGCCAGCAGTCTCGGGGGGTGGGAGCAGTACTTC. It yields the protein CASSLGGWEQYF.